This T cell receptor beta chain was documented in a study of post-analysis software for immune sequencing data. Overall study context: Disease courses included relapsing-remitting, secondary progressive and progressive-relapsing multiple sclerosis.

The trim removed 5 bases at V and 5 bases at J, leaving 12 bases unmatched. The CDR3 length is 16 residues. The TCR beta cDNA libraries contained unique molecular identifiers. Hundreds of thousands of cDNA molecules came from around 1 to 10 million T cells. In TCRdb, the PCR reads were re-called with MiXCR into one record per CDR3 protein. Of 400,000 to 500,000 distinct CDR3 sequences listed, 35% to 45% are singletons. This clonotype turned up a few times. Its antigen is currently unknown. Regarding the study as a whole: For normalized Chao1 diversity, multiple sclerosis patients scored significantly lower than controls did. About 5 TRBV segments (TRBV5-6, TRBV5-1 and TRBV20-1 among them) occurred more frequently in patients than in controls. Pronounced co-clustering by F measure was evident among identically batched samples.

The TCR comes from a girl aged 2 to 10 with multiple sclerosis. Sequenced sample: blood. The chain carries TRBV12-3 or TRBV12-4 and TRBJ2-1, with 7 bases identical to TRBD1. CDR3 nucleotide sequence: TGTGCCAGCAGTCAAACAGGGGCGAGCATTAACAATGAGCAGTTCTTC. Its translation is CASSQTGASINNEQFF.